The present TCR beta chain was sequenced within a study of vaccination effects on CD4 cells after COVID-19. In the ViraFEST assay, antigen-specific CD4+ clonotypes were identified by expansion after peptide-pool stimulation. Once cultured for about 9 days, the cells underwent separation to obtain CD4+ T cells. With around 10 ug/ml peptides and around 9.6 IU/ml IL-2, approximately 2.1 million PBMC per well were cultured. V was clipped by 7 bases and J by 1 base; unmatched bases: 3. CDR3 length equals 14 residues. Per the germline V gene, CDR1 is SNHLY and CDR2 is FYNNEI. TCRdb keeps only in-frame clones here, not all; method: immunoSEQ multiplex PCR. The sample lists 50,000 to 65,000 clones, roughly 80% occurring once. With respect to this clone: Its antigen remains unidentified.

The sequencing used CD4+ T cells from PBMCs cultured with HCoV-229E spike peptides, collected before COVID-19 vaccination. This sequence joins TRBV2 and TRBJ2-2, with 7 nucleotides matching TRBD1. The source of this sequence is a human donor who received a COVID-19 vaccine. CDR3 bases: TGTGCCAGCATGAGGGACAGGAACACCGGGGAGCTGTTTTTT. It is translated as CASMRDRNTGELFF. Using reference TRBV2 and TRBJ2-2 for the parts outside the CDR3, the full variable domain is EPEVTQTPSHQVTQMGQEVILRCVPISNHLYFYWYRQILGQKVEFLVSFYNNEISEKSEIFDDQFSVERPDGSNFTLKIRSTKLEDSAMYFCASMRDRNTGELFFGEGSRLTVL.